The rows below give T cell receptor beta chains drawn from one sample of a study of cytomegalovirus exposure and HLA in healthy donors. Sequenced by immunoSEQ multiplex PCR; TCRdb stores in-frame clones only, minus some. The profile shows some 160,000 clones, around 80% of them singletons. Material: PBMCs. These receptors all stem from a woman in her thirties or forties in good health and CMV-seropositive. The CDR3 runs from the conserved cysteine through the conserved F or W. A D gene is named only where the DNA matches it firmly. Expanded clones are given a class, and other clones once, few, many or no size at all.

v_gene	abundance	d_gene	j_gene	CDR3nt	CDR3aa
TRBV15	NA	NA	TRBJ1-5	TGTGCCACCAGCACAAGAGGGGGGGATTGGGGTCAGCCCCAGCATTTT	CATSTRGGDWGQPQHF
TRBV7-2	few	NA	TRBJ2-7	TGTGCCAGCAGCCCTACAGGCCTAGGTGTAGGGCCTAGAAACGAGCAGTACTTC	CASSPTGLGVGPRNEQYF
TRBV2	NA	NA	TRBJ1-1	TGTGCCAGCAGTGAATTGGGGGCACAGAACACTGAAGCTTTCTTT	CASSELGAQNTEAFF
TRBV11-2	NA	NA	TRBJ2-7	TGTGCCAGCAGCTGGGGCCCCTTATACGAGCAGTACTTC	CASSWGPLYEQYF
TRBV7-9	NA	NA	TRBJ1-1	TGTGCCAGCAGCTTTGGTCAGAAAGCTTTCTTT	CASSFGQKAFF
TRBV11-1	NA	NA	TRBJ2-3	TGTGCCAGCAGCCCCCGAGTACTCACAGATACGCAGTATTTT	CASSPRVLTDTQYF
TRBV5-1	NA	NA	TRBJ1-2	TGCGCCAGCAGCAGAACAGGGACTAACTATGGCTACACCTTC	CASSRTGTNYGYTF
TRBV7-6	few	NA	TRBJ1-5	TGTGCCAGCAGCTTAGGGGGGGGAGGTTTTCAGCCCCAGCATTTT	CASSLGGGGFQPQHF
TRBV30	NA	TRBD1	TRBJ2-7	TGTGCCTGGAAACAGGGGACCTATTCCTACGAGCAGTACTTC	CAWKQGTYSYEQYF
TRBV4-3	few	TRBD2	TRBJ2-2	TGCGCCAGCAGCCAAGATTTTAGCGGGGGGAACACCGGGGAGCTGTTTTTT	CASSQDFSGGNTGELFF
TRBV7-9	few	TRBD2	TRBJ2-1	TGTGCCAGCAGCTTAGAAGGGACTAGCCCCCAGTTCTTC	CASSLEGTSPQFF
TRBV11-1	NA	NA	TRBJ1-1	TGTGCCAGCAGCCGAGGCCCTGAAGCTTTCTTT	CASSRGPEAFF
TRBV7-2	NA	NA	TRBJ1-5	TGTGCCAGCAGCTTAGGGGGCCATTTTCAGCCCCAGCATTTT	CASSLGGHFQPQHF
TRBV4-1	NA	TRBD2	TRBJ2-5	TGCGCCAGCAGCCAACGTGGGGGGGTATTCCAAGAGACCCAGTACTTC	CASSQRGGVFQETQYF
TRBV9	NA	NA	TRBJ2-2	TGTGCCAGCTCCTGGGGGGATAACACCGGGGAGCTGTTTTTT	CASSWGDNTGELFF
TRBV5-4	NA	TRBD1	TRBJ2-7	TGTGCCAGCAGCTTACAGGGGGCGAAGAACGAGCAGTACTTC	CASSLQGAKNEQYF
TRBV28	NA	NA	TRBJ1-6	TGTGCCAGCAGTTTTCTGGGGGCTCTTTCACCCCTCCACTTT	CASSFLGALSPLHF
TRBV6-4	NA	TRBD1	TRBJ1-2	TGTGCCAGCAGGGAGGACAGGGGGTCTGGCTACACCTTC	CASREDRGSGYTF
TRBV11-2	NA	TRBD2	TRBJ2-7	TGTGCCAGCACCAAAGAGCGGGGGACGTACTACGAGCAGTACTTC	CASTKERGTYYEQYF
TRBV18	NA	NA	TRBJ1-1	TGTGCCAGCTCACCCCAACAGGGCACTGAAGCTTTCTTT	CASSPQQGTEAFF
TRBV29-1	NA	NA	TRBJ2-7	TGCAGCGTTGGGGTCGGGACTTACGAGCAGTACTTC	CSVGVGTYEQYF
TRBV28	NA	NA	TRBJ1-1	TGTGCCAGCAGTTCTTGGTTTCCCCCCGGGAACACTGAAGCTTTCTTT	CASSSWFPPGNTEAFF
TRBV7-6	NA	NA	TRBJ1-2	TGTGCCAGCAGCTTAGGGGCTGGGGGGACCTATGGCTACACCTTC	CASSLGAGGTYGYTF
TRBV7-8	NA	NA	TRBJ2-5	TGTGCCAGCAGCTCGCGGCGGGTGGGGTACCAAGAGACCCAGTACTTC	CASSSRRVGYQETQYF
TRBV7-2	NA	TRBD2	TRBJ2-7	TGTGCCAGCAGCCCCGCGGGGGGCCTTAGGTCCTACGAGCAGTACTTC	CASSPAGGLRSYEQYF
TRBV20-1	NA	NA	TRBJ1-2	TGCAGTGCTACGGAGGTCCTTGGCTACACCTTC	CSATEVLGYTF
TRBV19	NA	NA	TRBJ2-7	TGTGCCAGTAGTGCCCGAGGGCTCGAATGGTACGAGCAGTACTTC	CASSARGLEWYEQYF
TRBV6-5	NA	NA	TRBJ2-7	TGTGCCAGCAGTGCTAGGCTCGGGGACGAGCAGTACTTC	CASSARLGDEQYF
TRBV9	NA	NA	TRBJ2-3	TGTGCCAGCAGCGTTCGATTGATACTCAGCACAGATACGCAGTATTTT	CASSVRLILSTDTQYF
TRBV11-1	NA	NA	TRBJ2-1	TGTGCCAGCAGCTTAAACAGGGATCTCAATGAGCAGTTCTTC	CASSLNRDLNEQFF
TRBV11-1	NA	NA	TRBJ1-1	TGTGCCAGCAGCCTAGGGACACTTGAAGCTTTCTTT	CASSLGTLEAFF
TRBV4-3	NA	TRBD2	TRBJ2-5	TGCGCCAGCAGCCAAGATGAGGGCTTCTGGGGGGGAGAGACCCAGTACTTC	CASSQDEGFWGGETQYF
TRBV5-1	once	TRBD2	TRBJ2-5	TGCGCCAGCAGCGCCGGACTAGCGGGGGTACGAGAGACCCAGTACTTC	CASSAGLAGVRETQYF
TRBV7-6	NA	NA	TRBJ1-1	TGTGCCAGCAGCTTTGGGGAGGGCACTGAAGCTTTCTTT	CASSFGEGTEAFF
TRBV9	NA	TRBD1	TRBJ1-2	TGTGCCAGCAGCGGAGGGCCGTTAGAGGGGGCGCGACGAGGCTACACCTTC	CASSGGPLEGARRGYTF
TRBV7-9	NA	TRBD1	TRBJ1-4	TGTGCCAGCAGCCGTGGGACAGGGGACCCTGTAGGACTGTTTTTT	CASSRGTGDPVGLFF
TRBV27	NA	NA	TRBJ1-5	TGTGCCAGTTCTCAGGGGCAGGGCGCCAATCAGCCCCAGCATTTT	CASSQGQGANQPQHF
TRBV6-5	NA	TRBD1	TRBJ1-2	TGTGCCAGCAGTGTCAGGGGGATACTCTATGGCTACACCTTC	CASSVRGILYGYTF
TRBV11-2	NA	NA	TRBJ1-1	TGTGCCAGCAGCGTCAGACTAGGGGTGAGCACTGAAGCTTTCTTT	CASSVRLGVSTEAFF
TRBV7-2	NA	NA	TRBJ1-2	TGTGCCAGCAGCCCTCGCAGGTGGGGCTACACCTTC	CASSPRRWGYTF
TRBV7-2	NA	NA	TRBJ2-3	TGTGCCAGCAGCTTATCATTTCGGGATACGCAGTATTTT	CASSLSFRDTQYF
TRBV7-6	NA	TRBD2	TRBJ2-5	TGTGCCAGCAGCTTGGGACTAGCGGGGGGGCCAGGAGGGACCCAGTACTTC	CASSLGLAGGPGGTQYF
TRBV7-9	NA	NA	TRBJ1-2	TGTTCCAGCAGCTTAATTTTGGAGGGCTACACCTTC	CSSSLILEGYTF
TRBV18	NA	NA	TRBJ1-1	TGTGCCAGCTCACCATACGGGGAGGACACTGAAGCTTTCTTT	CASSPYGEDTEAFF
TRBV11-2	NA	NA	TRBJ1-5	TGTGCCAGCAGCGCGACCGGACAGATCCATCAGCCCCAGCATTTT	CASSATGQIHQPQHF
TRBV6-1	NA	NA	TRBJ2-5	TGTGCCAGCAGTGATCTCGGTCGGGGGGAGACCCAGTACTTC	CASSDLGRGETQYF
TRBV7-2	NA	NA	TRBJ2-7	TGTGCCAGCAGCCCGAAGGGGTACGAGCAGTACTTC	CASSPKGYEQYF
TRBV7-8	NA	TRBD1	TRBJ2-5	TGTGCCAGCAGCTTAGCGCTTTCGGGACAGGAGACCCAGTACTTC	CASSLALSGQETQYF
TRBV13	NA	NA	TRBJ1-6	TGTGCCAGCAGCTTAGGCGGGGGGGGGAGAGGTATTTCACCCCTCCACTTT	CASSLGGGGRGISPLHF
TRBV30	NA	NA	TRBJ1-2	TGTGTCTGGAGAGTACTAGTGGGCTACACCTTC	CVWRVLVGYTF